At least ten counts were recorded for the clone carrying this TCR beta chain. Its antigen is currently unknown. Unique molecular identifiers were affixed to single, distinct cDNA molecules. TCRdb re-analysed the 5' RACE reads in MiXCR, keeping a single row per CDR3 protein. Of 30,000 or so distinct CDR3 sequences in the sample, 5.5% to 8% are singletons; the top ten hold roughly 35%. This sample stems from a study of early T cells in non-severe SARS-CoV-2 infection. Study as a whole: Bulk RNA taken from unsorted whole blood was sequenced, leaving chains unpaired. Points from the study as a whole: CD4 and private specificities were missed by VDJdb matching, which favored anti-spike CD8 responses.

Trimming removed 4 bases from V and 6 bases from J; junction bases left unmatched: 3. CDR1 is SNHLY, CDR2 FYNNEI, per germline. There are 12 residues in the CDR3. The chain uses TRBV2 and TRBJ2-7, with 7 bases aligning to TRBD1. The receptor was isolated from an adult who was a healthcare worker with PCR-confirmed SARS-CoV-2 infection or an uninfected control (not recorded which). The sample consisted of whole blood. CDR3 protein: CASSGTGGEQYF. The CDR3 DNA reads as TGTGCCAGCAGTGGGACAGGAGGCGAGCAGTACTTC.